This TCR beta chain was sequenced during a study of a mutant IDH1 vaccine in newly diagnosed glioma. At the level of the study: Weeks 1, 3, 5, 7, 11, 15, 19 and 23 were when patients received their eight vaccinations.

A note on this clone: Its antigen is unknown.

Time point given: week 23, last vaccination. Every vaccine dose comprised 300 ug of mutant IDH1 20-mer peptide plus topical imiquimod. TCRdb's copy holds only in-frame clones and misses some; the assay was immunoSEQ multiplex PCR. The sample lists tens of thousands of clones, about 87% occurring once. This TCR was sampled from a man between 35 and 55 years old with glioma. The sample in question was PBMCs, obtained from a glioma patient whose treatment included an IDH1 peptide vaccine.

In DNA form, the CDR3 reads TGTGCCAGCAGCCAAGATAATTCCGAGGGAGGGGGTGTCCAGTACTTC. As protein: CASSQDNSEGGGVQYF. The chain has TRBV4-2 and TRBJ2-5, with D perhaps matching TRBD2 (7 bases). Looked up from germline, CDR1 is LGHNA and CDR2 is YNFKEQ. V was trimmed by 0 bases and J by 10 bases, leaving 21 bases between them. The CDR3 has 16 amino acids.